The 20 T cell receptor beta chains reported below all come from one sample, sequenced in a study of beta chain features in type 1 diabetes. Study-wide points: There was a moderate but significant shortening of TCRB CDR3s in all four CD4+ subsets of Type 1 diabetes patients.

Their specific antigens are unknown. What was sequenced were expressed TCRB transcripts, since all of the isolated RNA had been reverse transcribed. Clones were read by immunoSEQ multiplex PCR, and TCRdb kept only the in-frame ones, dropping some. This sample carries approximately 170,000 clones, almost 8% of them seen once, and the ten largest clones take roughly 0.5%. Sequenced input: central memory CD4+ T cells from blood. These receptors were obtained from a man aged 18-30 years with type 1 diabetes.

In its sample, this clone was seen a few times. The rearrangement links TRBV4-3 to TRBJ2-3; perhaps TRBD2 as D (6 bases). The CDR3 has 20 residues. V was clipped by 0 bases and J by 0 bases, with 22 bases between them. Germline CDR1 LGHNA, CDR2 YSLEER. The DNA of the CDR3 is TGCGCCAGCAGCCAAGATCCGGGTTATGGGGTTAGCGGTAGCACAGATACGCAGTATTTT. It is translated as CASSQDPGYGVSGSTDTQYF.

The chain joins TRBV30 to TRBJ2-1; 8 bases fit TRBD1. The CDR3 totals 13 residues. V lost 6 bases, J lost 2 bases, and 3 bases stayed unmatched. Germline assignment: CDR1 GTSNPN and CDR2 SVGIG (reference sequence). CDR3 sequence reads: CACQGAPYNEQFF. DNA for the CDR3: TGTGCCTGTCAGGGGGCACCCTACAATGAGCAGTTCTTC.

This clone was seen a few times. V and J are TRBV6-6 and TRBJ2-1; D gene uncertain. The CDR3 is 15 residues long. Germline V gene sequence: CDR1 MNHNY, CDR2 SVGAGI (reference sequence). Trimming left V 6 bases short and J 0 bases short, with 12 bases between. As DNA, the CDR3 is TGTGCCAGCAGCCCGGGTTTGGGCTCCTACAATGAGCAGTTCTTC. This sequence encodes CASSPGLGSYNEQFF.

The genes are TRBV5-1 and TRBJ1-1; D is ambiguous. CDR3 length equals 14 residues. With 0 bases removed from V and 3 bases from J, the gap between germline ends came to 9 bases. CDR1 is SGHRS and CDR2 is YFSETQ in the germline V gene. CDR3 sequence reads: CASSLVTGYTEAFF. Written as DNA, the CDR3 is TGCGCCAGCAGCTTGGTTACCGGGTACACTGAAGCTTTCTTT.

The chain combines TRBV18 with TRBJ2-3; possibly TRBD2 for D (5 bases). Per germline, CDR1 KGHSH and CDR2 LQKENI. V lost 2 bases and J 0 bases, leaving 12 bases between the germline ends. The CDR3 sequence is 16 residues long. CDR3 nucleotide sequence: TGTGCCAGCTCACCATGGAAGCGGACTAGCACAGATACGCAGTATTTT. It specifies CASSPWKRTSTDTQYF.

This clone turned up a few times. The CDR3 DNA sequence: TGTGCCAGCATCCTACATCGGGGTGGTACAGATACGCAGTATTTT. This codes for CASILHRGGTDTQYF. The chain couples TRBV2 to TRBJ2-3, with TRBD2 as a possible D gene (5 bases). Trimming left V 7 bases short and J 3 bases short, with 17 bases between. Germline V gene data show CDR1 as SNHLY and CDR2 as FYNNEI. The CDR3 runs to 15 residues.

The DNA for the CDR3 is TGTGCCAGCAGCTTGTACGGAGTCACTGAAGCTTTCTTT. Encoded protein: CASSLYGVTEAFF. V is TRBV5-6 and J is TRBJ1-1; D is unresolved. The CDR3 is made up of 13 amino acids. Germline lookup yields CDR1 SGHDT and CDR2 YYEEEE. V gave up 1 base and J gave up 4 bases, with 8 bases separating them.

The V and J genes are TRBV28 and TRBJ2-2; 12 bases fit TRBD2. V lost 4 bases and J lost 8; bases outside the gene matches: 5. The CDR3 has 15 residues. CDR1 and CDR2 (germline): MDHEN, SYDVKM. CDR3 protein: CASSSLAGGLGELFF. The CDR3 coding sequence is TGTGCCAGCAGTTCCCTAGCGGGGGGGCTAGGGGAGCTGTTTTTT. Filled out from reference TRBV28 and TRBJ2-2, the complete variable domain reads DVKVTQSSRYLVKRTGEKVFLECVQDMDHENMFWYRQDPGLGLRLIYFSYDVKMKEKGDIPEGYSVSREKKERFSLILESASTNQTSMYLCASSSLAGGLGELFFGEGSRLTVL.

The CDR3: CASSLHLQGSYEQYF. In DNA, the CDR3 is TGTGCCAGCAGTTTACATTTACAGGGCTCCTACGAGCAGTACTTC. The chain carries TRBV27 and TRBJ2-7; maybe TRBD1 (6 bases). The V and J ends lost 2 bases and 0 bases respectively, with 11 bases between them. The CDR3 extends over 15 amino acids. Germline V gives CDR1 MNHEY, CDR2 SMNVEV (reference sequence).

The chain recombines TRBV7-6 with TRBJ2-3, with a weak D call TRBD1 (5 bases). This CDR3 comprises 16 residues. Germline V gives CDR1 SGHVS, CDR2 FNYEAQ. V lost 1 base and J lost 4, with 15 bases in between. As DNA, the CDR3 is TGTGCCAGCAGCTTAGGTTTGACAGTAGGTTCAGATACGCAGTATTTT. This translates into CASSLGLTVGSDTQYF.

The genes are TRBV5-1 and TRBJ2-7; a possible D gene is TRBD2 (5 bases). The V and J ends lost 1 base and 5 bases respectively, with 13 bases between them. Germline CDR1 and CDR2: SGHRS and YFSETQ. The CDR3 sequence is 14 residues long. In DNA form, the CDR3 reads TGCGCCAGCAGCTTGTTATCGGGGTTCGACGAGCAGTACTTC. Protein sequence: CASSLLSGFDEQYF.

This clone occurred a few times. V and J are TRBV6-6 and TRBJ1-2, with 7 bases identical to TRBD1. Germline-derived CDR1 and CDR2 are MNHNY and SVGAGI (reference sequence). The V and J ends lost 0 bases and 5 bases, in that order; junction bases with no gene match: 9. CDR3 length: 16 amino acids. This CDR3 reads CASSYSKTGNRYGYTF. In DNA form, the CDR3 reads TGTGCCAGCAGTTACTCGAAGACAGGGAATCGGTATGGCTACACCTTC.

J is TRBJ1-2 and V is TRBV27, with a weak D call TRBD1 (6 bases). V lost 7 bases and J lost 11, with 20 bases in between. The CDR3 is 13 amino acids. The germline V gene has CDR1 MNHEY and CDR2 SMNVEV (reference sequence). CDR3: CASKRTHLQGYTF. The DNA of the CDR3 is TGTGCCAGCAAACGAACGCACCTTCAGGGGTACACCTTC.

The chain employs TRBV5-1 and TRBJ2-5; 7 positions agree with TRBD1. V dropped 0 bases and J dropped 5; count of bases not matched to a gene: 7. CDR3 length: 15 amino acids. Germline-derived CDR1 and CDR2 are SGHRS and YFSETQ. In DNA form, the CDR3 reads TGCGCCAGCAGCTTGGAGGGGACAGATTTGGAGACCCAGTACTTC. Translating gives CASSLEGTDLETQYF.

The chain carries TRBV30 and TRBJ1-1; a possible D gene is TRBD1 (5 bases). This CDR3 contains 15 residues. Deletions cut 4 bases from V and 1 base from J, with 16 bases between. Germline V gene sequence: CDR1 GTSNPN, CDR2 SVGIG (reference sequence). CDR3 loop: CAWIPWGVRNTEAFF. The DNA for the CDR3 is TGTGCCTGGATCCCTTGGGGGGTCCGGAACACTGAAGCTTTCTTT. Full variable domain (remainder filled in from reference TRBV30 and TRBJ1-1): SQTIHQWPATLVQPVGSPLSLECTVEGTSNPNLYWYRQAAGRGLQLLFYSVGIGQISSEVPQNLSASRPQDRQFILSSKKLLLSDSGFYLCAWIPWGVRNTEAFFGQGTRLTVV.

This chain links TRBV6-5 with TRBJ1-1; 7 nucleotides line up with TRBD1. The CDR3 runs to 15 residues. Trimming cost V 0 bases and J 0 bases; bases outside gene matches: 1. Germline CDR1 and CDR2: MNHEY and SVGAGI. CDR3 DNA sequence: TGTGCCAGCAGTTACTCGACAGGGATGAACACTGAAGCTTTCTTT. Its translation: CASSYSTGMNTEAFF.

At least ten counts were recorded for this clone. In DNA form, the CDR3 reads TGCAGCGTGAAGAGACTAGCGGGGGCCACAGATACGCAGTATTTT. This translates into CSVKRLAGATDTQYF. The chain combines TRBV29-1 with TRBJ2-3, with 12 bases identical to TRBD2. The CDR3 is 15 residues long. Germline V CDR1 and CDR2: SQVTM, ANQGSEA. J gave up 2 bases and V 6 bases, and 6 bases lay outside the gene matches.

V usage is TRBV2 and J usage is TRBJ2-5; 8 positions match TRBD1. Germline CDR1 reads SNHLY; CDR2 reads FYNNEI. The CDR3 length is 12 residues. Trimming removed 6 bases from V and 5 bases from J; junction bases left unmatched: 2. CDR3 sequence (DNA): TGTGCCAGCAGCCAGGGGGCGGAGACCCAGTACTTC. This sequence encodes CASSQGAETQYF.

The rearrangement joins TRBV28 to TRBJ2-7; D is unclear. Germline V gives CDR1 MDHEN, CDR2 SYDVKM. This CDR3 region has 18 residues. V was cut by 5 bases and J by 1 base, with 24 bases left in between. The CDR3 loop is CASSPLPAHSLSSYEQYF. In DNA, the CDR3 is TGTGCCAGCAGTCCACTTCCGGCACACAGCTTAAGTTCCTACGAGCAGTACTTC.

This clone has ten or more counts. The chain employs TRBV29-1 and TRBJ1-1, with D hard to call. The V end was cut by 6 bases, the J end by 0 bases, with 8 bases between. Looked up from germline, CDR1 is SQVTM and CDR2 is ANQGSEA. The CDR3 is made up of 12 amino acids. The CDR3 protein is CSVGLLNTEAFF. CDR3 nucleotide sequence: TGCAGCGTGGGCCTGTTGAACACTGAAGCTTTCTTT.